Listed here are 20 T cell receptor beta chains from one sample, sequenced in a study of beta chain features in type 1 diabetes. Isolated RNA was reverse transcribed in full, so expressed TCRB transcripts were sequenced. Assay used: immunoSEQ multiplex PCR; TCRdb lists only in-frame clones, some missing. Of 330,000 or so clones in the sample, approximately 14% were seen once. The sequenced sample was central memory CD4+ T cells from blood. The receptors come from a man aged 25 to 40 in good health.

This chain joins TRBV29-1 and TRBJ2-3; D is uncertain. CDR3 length: 14 amino acids. Deletions cut 0 bases from V and 2 bases from J, with 9 bases between. Germline V gives CDR1 SQVTM, CDR2 ANQGSEA. CDR3 sequence reads: CSVEDFRATDTQYF. CDR3 nucleotide sequence: TGCAGCGTTGAAGATTTCCGGGCCACAGATACGCAGTATTTT.

A few counts support this clone. The rearrangement uses TRBV30 and TRBJ1-5; 10 nucleotides agree with TRBD1. V was pared by 0 bases and J by 8 bases, with 4 bases of the junction left unmatched. CDR1 and CDR2 from the germline V gene are GTSNPN and SVGIG (reference sequence). The CDR3 has 14 residues. The CDR3 here is CAWSVTGGFEPQHF. DNA of the CDR3: TGTGCCTGGAGTGTGACAGGGGGCTTTGAGCCCCAGCATTTT.

The chain couples TRBV10-3 to TRBJ1-5; 9 nucleotides line up with TRBD1. V gave up 3 bases and J gave up 6 bases; unmatched junction bases: 12. This CDR3 region has 17 residues. The germline V gene has CDR1 ENHRY and CDR2 SYGVKD. CDR3 nucleotides: TGTGCCATCAGTGACCCGGGACAGGGTTCAGTGGGTCAGCCCCAGCATTTT. It translates to CAISDPGQGSVGQPQHF.

The gene calls are TRBV25-1 and TRBJ1-2, with D tentatively TRBD1 (5 bases). Trimming left V 8 bases short and J 5 bases short, with 24 bases between. Germline V CDR1 and CDR2: MGHDK, SYGVNS. The CDR3 consists of 16 residues. The DNA of the CDR3 is TGTGCCAGCGACGGGGGAACATGGGGTGCAGAGTATGGCTACACCTTC. Its translation is CASDGGTWGAEYGYTF.

This clone was counted between two and nine times. The chain couples TRBV6-5 to TRBJ2-5; D not resolved. The CDR3 sequence is 14 residues long. The V end was cut by 0 bases, the J end by 6 bases, with 11 bases between. Germline CDR1 and CDR2: MNHEY and SVGAGI. The CDR3 DNA sequence: TGTGCCAGCAGTTACTCTTCGGGCGGACAGACCCAGTACTTC. Translated, it gives CASSYSSGGQTQYF.

There are a few counts of this clone. The sample carries other DNA sequences with the same CDR3. The chain links TRBV18 to TRBJ1-2; D perhaps matches TRBD1 (5 bases). Trimming left V 3 bases short and J 5 bases short, with 10 bases between. Germline V gives CDR1 KGHSH, CDR2 LQKENI. The CDR3 runs to 13 residues. The CDR3 sequence: CASSPDRGYGYTF. CDR3 nucleotide sequence: TGTGCCAGCTCACCCGACAGAGGATATGGCTACACCTTC.

Only one count was recorded for this clone. The genes are TRBV11-3 and TRBJ1-5; 7 bases are shared with TRBD1. The CDR3 spans 14 residues. Looked up from germline, CDR1 is SGHNT and CDR2 is YENEEA. J gave up 4 bases and V 4 bases, and 4 bases lay outside the gene matches. This CDR3 is CASSSGGRNQPQHF. The CDR3 DNA follows: TGTGCCAGCAGCTCAGGGGGTCGGAATCAGCCCCAGCATTTT. Full variable domain (outside the CDR3, taken from reference TRBV11-3 and TRBJ1-5): EAGVVQSPRYKIIEKKQPVAFWCNPISGHNTLYWYLQNLGQGPELLIRYENEEAVDDSQLPKDRFSAERLKGVDSTLKIQPAELGDSAVYLCASSSGGRNQPQHFGDGTRLSIL.

The V gene is TRBV27, the J gene TRBJ2-1; TRBD2 aligns across 8 bases. V lost 8 bases, J lost 2 bases, and 8 bases stayed unmatched. Germline V gives CDR1 MNHEY, CDR2 SMNVEV (reference sequence). The CDR3 runs to 15 residues. The CDR3 sequence is CASAVGGLAYNEQFF. For the CDR3, the DNA is TGTGCCAGCGCCGTCGGGGGACTAGCCTACAATGAGCAGTTCTTC.

CDR3 coding DNA: TGTGCCAGCAGCTTGGGGGAGCTGTTTTTT. Its protein is CASSLGELFF. The chain employs TRBV7-7 and TRBJ2-2; D gene ambiguous. CDR3 length equals 10 residues. Trimming cost V 3 bases and J 8 bases, with 1 base left between them. Germline V gives CDR1 SSHAT, CDR2 FNYEAQ (reference sequence).

This clone was observed a few times. The chain carries TRBV18 and TRBJ2-5; D gene unclear. V was clipped by 6 bases and J by 3 bases, with 11 bases between them. The CDR3 has 13 amino acids. The germline V gene has CDR1 KGHSH and CDR2 LQKENI. The CDR3 sequence: CASSPNQKETQYF. DNA for the CDR3: TGTGCCAGCTCCCCGAATCAAAAAGAGACCCAGTACTTC.

This chain joins TRBV19 and TRBJ1-1, with 7 bases lining up with TRBD1. The CDR3 consists of 14 residues. With 3 bases clipped from V and 4 bases from J, the junction kept 5 bases outside the gene matches. The germline V gene has CDR1 LNHDA and CDR2 SQIVND (reference sequence). CDR3 bases: TGTGCCAGTAGTATTGTGCAGGGGGGCACTGAAGCTTTCTTT. It specifies CASSIVQGGTEAFF. Supplemented by reference TRBV19 and TRBJ1-1, the full variable domain reads DGGITQSPKYLFRKEGQNVTLSCEQNLNHDAMYWYRQDPGQGLRLIYYSQIVNDFQKGDIAEGYSVSREKKESFPLTVTSAQKNPTAFYLCASSIVQGGTEAFFGQGTRLTVV.

This clone was recorded many times. The chain recombines TRBV10-3 with TRBJ2-2; D is perhaps TRBD1 (6 bases). This CDR3 has 13 amino acids. With 11 bases removed from V and 4 bases from J, the gap between germline ends came to 14 bases. Germline CDR1 ENHRY, CDR2 SYGVKD. CDR3 in amino acids: CAGRTATTGELFF. In nucleotides, the CDR3 is TGTGCCGGCAGGACAGCCACCACCGGGGAGCTGTTTTTT.

This clone was detected a few times. A much larger clone differs by one base, so this may be a read error. Other nucleotide sequences from this sample produce the same CDR3. This chain links TRBV11-3 with TRBJ1-1, with D possibly matching TRBD1 (6 bases). Germline-derived CDR1 and CDR2 are SGHNT and YENEEA. The CDR3 is 13 residues long. The V gene lost 1 base and the J gene lost 8 bases, with 11 bases spanning the gap. The CDR3: CASSLGAGTEAFF. The CDR3 nucleotides are TGTGCCAGCAGCTTAGGGGCGGGGACAGAAGCTTTCTTT.

This clone came up a few times. The chain joins TRBV5-6 to TRBJ2-7; the match to TRBD1 covers 7 bases. Losses at the gene ends were 3 bases for V and 2 bases for J; bases not matched to a gene: 2. CDR1 is SGHDT and CDR2 is YYEEEE in the germline V gene. This CDR3 spans 13 amino acids. CDR3 sequence reads: CASSWDRAYEQYF. In nucleotides, the CDR3 is TGTGCCAGCAGCTGGGACAGAGCCTACGAGCAGTACTTC.

The chain joins TRBV7-2 to TRBJ2-1, with 14 bases matching TRBD2. Unmatched junction bases numbered 9, after V lost 2 bases and J lost 9 bases. Germline V gives CDR1 SGHTA, CDR2 FQGNSA. The CDR3 is made up of 17 amino acids. The CDR3 region is CASSLTRLAGGPGEQFF. The CDR3 DNA reads as TGTGCCAGCAGCTTAACGCGACTAGCGGGAGGGCCCGGTGAGCAGTTCTTC. Based on the CDR3 plus reference TRBV7-2 and TRBJ2-1, the full variable domain is GAGVSQSPSNKVTEKGKDVELRCDPISGHTALYWYRQSLGQGLEFLIYFQGNSAPDKSGLPSDRFSAERTGGSVSTLTIQRTQQEDSAVYLCASSLTRLAGGPGEQFFGPGTRLTVL.

Ten or more counts support this clone. The J gene is TRBJ2-2, the V gene TRBV19; tentatively, D is TRBD1 or TRBD2 (5 bases each). The germline V gene encodes CDR1 LNHDA and CDR2 SQIVND (reference sequence). Trimming removed 5 bases at V and 6 bases at J, with 16 bases between. The CDR3 loop spans 15 amino acids. The CDR3 DNA follows: TGTGCCAGTAGTCCGGACGGGGCGCCATCCGGGGAGCTGTTTTTT. Protein product: CASSPDGAPSGELFF.

This clone occurred many times. Distinct nucleotide sequences in the sample also encode this CDR3. This rearrangement joins TRBV14 to TRBJ2-7; no reliable D call. In germline, CDR1 is SGHDN, CDR2 FVKESK. The CDR3 spans 12 residues. V lost 3 bases and J 3 bases, leaving 6 bases between the germline ends. The CDR3 DNA reads as TGTGCCAGCAGCCAGGACGGCTACGAGCAGTACGTC. Translated, it gives CASSQDGYEQYV.

The chain has TRBV30 and TRBJ1-2; D is ambiguous. The CDR3 extends over 16 amino acids. Germline assignment: CDR1 GTSNPN and CDR2 SVGIG (reference sequence). V lost 3 bases and J lost 1, with 18 bases in between. The DNA of the CDR3 is TGTGCCTGGAGGGACTCAGCCGGAGGATTTAACTATGGCTACACCTTC. Translating gives CAWRDSAGGFNYGYTF.

This clone was counted many times. The chain is built from TRBV27 and TRBJ2-2, with D perhaps TRBD1 or TRBD2 (6 bases each). The CDR3 totals 15 residues. Germline CDR1 reads MNHEY; CDR2 reads SMNVEV (reference sequence). Trimming removed 5 bases from V and 2 bases from J, with 12 bases in between. CDR3 in amino acids: CASSLRGRNTGELFF. As DNA, the CDR3 is TGTGCCAGCAGTCTCCGGGGGCGTAACACCGGGGAGCTGTTTTTT.

The gene calls are TRBV7-2 and TRBJ2-7, with TRBD2 as a possible D gene (6 bases). The CDR3 has 15 amino acids. V was trimmed by 6 bases and J by 0 bases, leaving 15 bases between them. The germline gives CDR1 SGHTA, CDR2 FQGNSA. Here the CDR3 reads CASSQQLGLSYEQYF. The CDR3 bases are TGTGCCAGCAGTCAACAACTGGGACTCTCCTACGAGCAGTACTTC.